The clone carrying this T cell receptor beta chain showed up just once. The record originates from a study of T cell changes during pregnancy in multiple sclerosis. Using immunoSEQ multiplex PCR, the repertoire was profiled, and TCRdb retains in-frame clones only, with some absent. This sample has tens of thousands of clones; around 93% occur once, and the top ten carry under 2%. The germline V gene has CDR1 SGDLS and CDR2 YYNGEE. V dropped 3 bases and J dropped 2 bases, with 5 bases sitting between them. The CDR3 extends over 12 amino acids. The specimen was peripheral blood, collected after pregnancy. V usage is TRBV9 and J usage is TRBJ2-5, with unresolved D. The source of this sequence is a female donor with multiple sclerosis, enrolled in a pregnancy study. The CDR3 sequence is CASSAEQETQYF. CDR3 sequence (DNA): TGTGCCAGCAGCGCTGAGCAAGAGACCCAGTACTTC.